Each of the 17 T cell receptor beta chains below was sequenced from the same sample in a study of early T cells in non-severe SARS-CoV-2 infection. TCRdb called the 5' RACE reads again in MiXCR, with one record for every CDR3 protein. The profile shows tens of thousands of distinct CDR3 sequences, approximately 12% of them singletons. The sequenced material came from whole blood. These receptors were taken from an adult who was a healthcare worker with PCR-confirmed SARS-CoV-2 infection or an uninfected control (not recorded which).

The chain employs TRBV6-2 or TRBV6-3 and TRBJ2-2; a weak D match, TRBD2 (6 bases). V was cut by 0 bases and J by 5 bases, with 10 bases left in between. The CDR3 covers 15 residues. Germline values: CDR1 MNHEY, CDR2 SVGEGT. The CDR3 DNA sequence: TGTGCCAGCAGTTACTCGAATGCGGGGACCGGGGAGCTGTTTTTT. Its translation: CASSYSNAGTGELFF.

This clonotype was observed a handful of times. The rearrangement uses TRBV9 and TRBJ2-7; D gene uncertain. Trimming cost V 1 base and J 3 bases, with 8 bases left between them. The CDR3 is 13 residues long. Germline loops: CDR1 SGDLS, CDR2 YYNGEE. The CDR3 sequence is CASSVRVGYEQYF. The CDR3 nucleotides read TGTGCCAGCAGCGTACGTGTCGGCTACGAGCAGTACTTC.

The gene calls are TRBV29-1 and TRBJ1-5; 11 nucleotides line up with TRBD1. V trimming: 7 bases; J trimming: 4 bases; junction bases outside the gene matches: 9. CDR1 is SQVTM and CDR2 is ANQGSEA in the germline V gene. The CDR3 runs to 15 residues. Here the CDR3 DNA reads TGCAGCGCAAGGACAGGGGGCTCCCCAAATCAGCCCCAGCATTTT. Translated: CSARTGGSPNQPQHF.

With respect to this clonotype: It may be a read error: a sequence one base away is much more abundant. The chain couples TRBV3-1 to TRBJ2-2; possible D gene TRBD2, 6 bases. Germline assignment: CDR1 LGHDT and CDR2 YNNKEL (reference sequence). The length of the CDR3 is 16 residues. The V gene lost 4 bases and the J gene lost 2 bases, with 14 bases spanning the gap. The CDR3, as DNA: TGTGCCAGCAGCCCCCGACTAGTGGCCAACACCGGGGAGCTGTTTTTT. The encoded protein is CASSPRLVANTGELFF.

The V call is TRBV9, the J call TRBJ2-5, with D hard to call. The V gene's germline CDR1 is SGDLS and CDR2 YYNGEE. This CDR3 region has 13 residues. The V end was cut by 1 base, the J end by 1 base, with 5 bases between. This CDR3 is CASSVSGQETQYF. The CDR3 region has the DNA TGTGCCAGCAGCGTATCTGGCCAAGAGACCCAGTACTTC.

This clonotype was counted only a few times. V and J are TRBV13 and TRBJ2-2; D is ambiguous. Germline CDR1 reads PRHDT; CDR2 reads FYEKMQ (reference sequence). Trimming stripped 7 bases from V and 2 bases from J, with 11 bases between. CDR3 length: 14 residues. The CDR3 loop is CASKSGPNTGELFF. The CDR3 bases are TGTGCCAGCAAATCCGGGCCTAACACCGGGGAGCTGTTTTTT.

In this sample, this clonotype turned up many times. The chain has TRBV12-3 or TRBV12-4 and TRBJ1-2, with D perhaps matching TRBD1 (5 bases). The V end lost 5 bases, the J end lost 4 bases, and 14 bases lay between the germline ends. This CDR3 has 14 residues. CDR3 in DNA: TGTGCCAGCAGTCACTCCAGGGTCCCCTATGGCTACACCTTC. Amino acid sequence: CASSHSRVPYGYTF.

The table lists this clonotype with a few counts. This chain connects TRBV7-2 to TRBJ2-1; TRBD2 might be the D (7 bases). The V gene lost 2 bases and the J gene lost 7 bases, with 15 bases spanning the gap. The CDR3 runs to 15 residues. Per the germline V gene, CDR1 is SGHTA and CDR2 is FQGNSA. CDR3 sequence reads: CASSLFGGARNEQFF. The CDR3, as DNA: TGTGCCAGCAGCTTATTTGGGGGGGCGAGAAATGAGCAGTTCTTC.

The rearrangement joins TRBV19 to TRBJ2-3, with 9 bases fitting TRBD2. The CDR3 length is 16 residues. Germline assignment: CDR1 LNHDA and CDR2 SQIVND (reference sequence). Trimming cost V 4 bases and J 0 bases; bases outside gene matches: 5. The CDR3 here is CASSTPLAGSTDTQYF. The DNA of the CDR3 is TGTGCCAGTAGTACCCCTCTAGCGGGGAGCACAGATACGCAGTATTTT. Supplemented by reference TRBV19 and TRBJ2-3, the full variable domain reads DGGITQSPKYLFRKEGQNVTLSCEQNLNHDAMYWYRQDPGQGLRLIYYSQIVNDFQKGDIAEGYSVSREKKESFPLTVTSAQKNPTAFYLCASSTPLAGSTDTQYFGPGTRLTVL.

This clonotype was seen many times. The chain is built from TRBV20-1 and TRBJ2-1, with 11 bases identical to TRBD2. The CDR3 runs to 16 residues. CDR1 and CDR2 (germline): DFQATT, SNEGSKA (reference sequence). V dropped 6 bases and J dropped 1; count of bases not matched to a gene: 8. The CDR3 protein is CSAIPLAGVSYNEQFF. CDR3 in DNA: TGCAGTGCCATACCACTAGCGGGGGTGTCCTACAATGAGCAGTTCTTC.

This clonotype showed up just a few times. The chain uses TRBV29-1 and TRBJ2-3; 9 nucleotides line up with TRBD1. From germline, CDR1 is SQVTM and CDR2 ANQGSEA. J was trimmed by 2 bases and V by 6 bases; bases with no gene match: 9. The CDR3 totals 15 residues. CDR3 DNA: TGCAGCGTCGGAGACAGGGGGACATCCACAGATACGCAGTATTTT. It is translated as CSVGDRGTSTDTQYF.

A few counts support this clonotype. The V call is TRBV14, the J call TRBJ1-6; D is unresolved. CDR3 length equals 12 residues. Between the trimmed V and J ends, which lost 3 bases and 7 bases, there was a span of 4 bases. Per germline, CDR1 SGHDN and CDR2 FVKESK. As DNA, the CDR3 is TGTGCCAGCAGCCACCAAAATTCACCCCTCCACTTT. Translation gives CASSHQNSPLHF.

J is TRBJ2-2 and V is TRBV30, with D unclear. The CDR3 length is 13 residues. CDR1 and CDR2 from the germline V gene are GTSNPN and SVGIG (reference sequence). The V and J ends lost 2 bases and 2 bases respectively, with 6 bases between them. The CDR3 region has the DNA TGTGCCTGGAGTAGTGGAAACACCGGGGAGCTGTTTTTT. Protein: CAWSSGNTGELFF.

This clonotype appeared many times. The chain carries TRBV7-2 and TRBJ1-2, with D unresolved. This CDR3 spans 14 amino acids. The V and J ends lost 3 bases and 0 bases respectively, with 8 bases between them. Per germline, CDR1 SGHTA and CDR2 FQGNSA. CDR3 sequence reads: CASSLGLANYGYTF. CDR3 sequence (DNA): TGTGCCAGCAGCTTGGGGTTAGCTAACTATGGCTACACCTTC.

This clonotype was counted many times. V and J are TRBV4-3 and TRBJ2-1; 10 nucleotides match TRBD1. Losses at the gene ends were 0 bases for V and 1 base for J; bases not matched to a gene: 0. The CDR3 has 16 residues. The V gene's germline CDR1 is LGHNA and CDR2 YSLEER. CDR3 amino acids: CASSQEGQGSYNEQFF. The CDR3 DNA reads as TGCGCCAGCAGCCAAGAGGGACAGGGGTCCTACAATGAGCAGTTCTTC.

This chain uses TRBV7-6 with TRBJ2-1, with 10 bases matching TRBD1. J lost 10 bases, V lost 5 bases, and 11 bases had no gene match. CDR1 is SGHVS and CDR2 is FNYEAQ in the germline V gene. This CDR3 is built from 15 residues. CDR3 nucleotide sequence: TGTGCCAGCAGCCGGAGGGACAGGGGCACGGGGGAGCAGTTCTTC. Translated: CASSRRDRGTGEQFF.

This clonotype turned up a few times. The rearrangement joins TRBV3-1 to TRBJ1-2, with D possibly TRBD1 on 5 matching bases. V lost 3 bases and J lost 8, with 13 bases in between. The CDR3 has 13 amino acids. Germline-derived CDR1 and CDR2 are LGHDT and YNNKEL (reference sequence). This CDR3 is CASSHGRERGYTF. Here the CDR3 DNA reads TGTGCCAGCAGCCACGGCAGGGAGAGGGGCTACACCTTC. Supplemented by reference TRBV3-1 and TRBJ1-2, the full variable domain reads DTAVSQTPKYLVTQMGNDKSIKCEQNLGHDTMYWYKQDSKKFLKIMFSYNNKELIINETVPNRFSPKSPDKAHLNLHINSLELGDSAVYFCASSHGRERGYTFGSGTRLTVV.